Listed here are 7 T cell receptor beta chains from one sample, sequenced in a study of identical twins. Each CDR3 protein is one row after TCRdb ran MiXCR on the 5' RACE reads. The sample includes 350,000 or so distinct CDR3 sequences, roughly 12% of them seen just once. In addition, the sample was reused for a study of yellow fever vaccine responses in identical twins.

The sample taken for sequencing was CD8+ T cells sorted from blood. The receptors here all came from a woman between 18 and 29 years old in good health.

This clonotype was seen at least ten times. The rearrangement uses TRBV12-3 or TRBV12-4 and TRBJ1-5; TRBD1 is a possible D gene (6 bases). CDR3 length equals 15 residues. Trimming cost V 5 bases and J 2 bases, with 13 bases left between them. Here the CDR3 DNA reads TGTGCCAGCAGTCAACCGACAGGCGGCAATCAGCCCCAGCATTTT. Translated: CASSQPTGGNQPQHF.

The gene calls are TRBV12-3 or TRBV12-4 and TRBJ2-3; TRBD1 agrees at 8 bases. This CDR3 has 20 amino acids. Trimming removed 1 base from V and 0 bases from J; junction bases left unmatched: 15. The DNA of the CDR3 is TGTGCCAGCAGTTTAGTCTTTTGGGACAGGCAACAGTCTAGCACAGATACGCAGTATTTT. Its translation: CASSLVFWDRQQSSTDTQYF.

The rearrangement uses TRBV20-1 and TRBJ2-5; 13 bases match TRBD2. The germline V gene encodes CDR1 DFQATT and CDR2 SNEGSKA (reference sequence). After removal of 0 bases from V and 5 bases from J, the junction contained 0 bases not matched to a gene. The CDR3 totals 14 residues. CDR3 amino acids: CSAREGLAGETQYF. The CDR3 nucleotides are TGCAGTGCTAGAGAGGGACTAGCGGGGGAGACCCAGTACTTC.

This chain joins TRBV28 and TRBJ2-1; TRBD2 agrees at 10 bases. The CDR3 sequence is 16 residues long. V gave up 6 bases and J gave up 7 bases; unmatched junction bases: 12. Per the germline V gene, CDR1 is MDHEN and CDR2 is SYDVKM. CDR3 loop: CASSTSLAGRLNEQFF. CDR3 in DNA: TGTGCCAGCAGCACCTCACTAGCGGGAAGACTAAATGAGCAGTTCTTC.

The chain joins TRBV5-6 to TRBJ2-1, with D maybe TRBD1 (5 bases). From germline, CDR1 is SGHDT and CDR2 YYEEEE. V lost 2 bases and J 4 bases, leaving 16 bases between the germline ends. The CDR3 has 16 amino acids. CDR3 sequence (DNA): TGTGCCAGCAGCTTAGGGCCACCGACAGCTTACAATGAGCAGTTCTTC. Protein product: CASSLGPPTAYNEQFF.

This clonotype was found a few times. The chain employs TRBV7-9 and TRBJ2-1, with TRBD2 matching 7 bases. CDR1 SEHNR and CDR2 FQNEAQ come from the germline V gene (reference sequence). This CDR3 has 17 amino acids. The junction had 11 bases not matched to a gene; V was cut back by 4 bases and J by 2 bases. CDR3 in amino acids: CASSSRGLAVPYNEQFF. CDR3 nucleotides: TGTGCCAGCAGCTCGAGGGGCCTAGCGGTTCCCTACAATGAGCAGTTCTTC.

The CDR3: CASIVRGQANTEAFF. The DNA of the CDR3 is TGTGCCAGCATTGTCCGGGGACAGGCGAACACTGAAGCTTTCTTT. This chain uses TRBV6-1 with TRBJ1-1; 8 bases are a match to TRBD1. Germline assignment: CDR1 MNHNS and CDR2 SASEGT. The CDR3 has 15 amino acids. V lost 7 bases, J lost 1 base, and 8 bases stayed unmatched.